A single sample gave rise to the 7 T cell receptor beta chains below, sequenced in a study of shared clonotypes between healthy human individuals. Assay used: immunoSEQ multiplex PCR; TCRdb lists only in-frame clones, some missing. Among around 2.1 million clones, approximately 94% were seen once, and the ten largest hold more than 1.5%. Naive CD8 cells lacked CD45RO, underwent positive selection for CCR7 and left out terminally differentiated effector memory CD45RA+ cells. The sample consisted of naive CD8+ T cells from PBMCs. The receptors originated from a man between 18 and 35 years old in good health. Some clones in this sample may be carry-over from other donors' samples.

CDR3: CASSSQGYGYTF. The CDR3 DNA is TGTGCCAGCAGCTCGCAGGGCTATGGCTACACCTTC. V is TRBV7-6 and J is TRBJ1-2, with D maybe TRBD1 (5 bases). CDR3 length: 12 amino acids. With 4 bases removed from V and 4 bases from J, the gap between germline ends came to 7 bases. Germline CDR1 SGHVS, CDR2 FNYEAQ.

This clone was observed a handful of times. This chain joins TRBV6-4 and TRBJ1-5, with 7 bases matching TRBD1. CDR3 length equals 15 residues. J was trimmed by 2 bases and V by 5 bases; bases with no gene match: 6. Per the germline V gene, CDR1 is MRHNA and CDR2 is SNTAGT. The CDR3 sequence: CASSTQGEGNQPQHF. CDR3 DNA sequence: TGTGCCAGCAGTACCCAGGGGGAAGGCAATCAGCCCCAGCATTTT.

This clone occurred once. The CDR3 nucleotides read TGTGCCAGCAGCCCCCTTTGGCAGGACTATGAGCAGTTCTTC. Its translation is CASSPLWQDYEQFF. The chain has TRBV7-2 and TRBJ2-1, with D perhaps TRBD2 (5 bases). The germline gives CDR1 SGHTA, CDR2 FQGNSA. V was cut by 5 bases and J by 8 bases, with 16 bases left in between. The length of the CDR3 is 14 residues.

This clone came up a few times. The CDR3 sequence: CASSLKGARGYTF. CDR3 in DNA: TGTGCCAGCAGTTTAAAAGGGGCTCGCGGCTACACCTTC. V is TRBV27 and J is TRBJ1-2, with a weak D call TRBD1 (5 bases). V lost 2 bases and J lost 8, with 12 bases in between. Per the germline V gene, CDR1 is MNHEY and CDR2 is SMNVEV (reference sequence). The CDR3 contains 13 residues.

V is TRBV19 and J is TRBJ2-1, with a possible D match to TRBD2 (5 bases). Germline V gene sequence: CDR1 LNHDA, CDR2 SQIVND (reference sequence). The CDR3 contains 15 residues. Trimming took 3 bases from V and 7 from J, leaving 16 bases between them. The CDR3 is CASSIFRNGGNEQFF. The CDR3 DNA reads as TGTGCCAGTAGTATCTTCCGCAATGGCGGGAATGAGCAGTTCTTC.

The chain links TRBV4-1 to TRBJ1-1, with D unresolved. The CDR3 consists of 15 residues. V was trimmed by 5 bases and J by 0 bases, leaving 13 bases between them. Per germline, CDR1 MGHRA and CDR2 YSYEKL. The CDR3 nucleotides read TGCGCCAGCAGCAGTATAACAAGTATGAACACTGAAGCTTTCTTT. Protein: CASSSITSMNTEAFF.

The genes are TRBV4-1 and TRBJ2-1; D unclear. V lost 0 bases and J lost 6, with 3 bases in between. The CDR3 totals 12 residues. CDR1 and CDR2 from the germline V gene are MGHRA and YSYEKL. The CDR3 DNA is TGCGCCAGCAGCCAAGATACCAATGAGCAGTTCTTC. The encoded protein is CASSQDTNEQFF.